This T cell receptor (beta chain) was profiled in a study of Graves' ophthalmopathy and Graves' hyperthyroidism (dated by TCRdb to between 2017 and 2018). As for the study more broadly: Peripheral blood was collected at initial diagnosis, prior to any treatment. The study used signatures of the TCR beta repertoire to tell Graves' ophthalmopathy apart from Graves' hyperthyroidism and to predict which patients would progress to ophthalmopathy. In total, some 140 blood samples were TCR-sequenced: approximately 40 ophthalmopathy, approximately 80 hyperthyroidism and some 17 hyperthyroidism-to-ophthalmopathy patients. To explore V-J signatures that separate ophthalmopathy from hyperthyroidism, a discovery set of about 98 patients was enrolled, consisting of 40 to 45 with ophthalmopathy and approximately 57 with stable hyperthyroidism. For independent validation, a separate cohort was made up of around 18 hyperthyroidism patients plus 17 patients who later progressed from hyperthyroidism to ophthalmopathy. In about six hyperthyroidism patients, the T-cell repertoire of thyroid tissue was compared with the T-cell repertoire of blood. Following sample collection, hyperthyroidism patients were given methimazole at a starting dose of 30 mg daily, and ophthalmopathy patients were given high-dose intravenous methylprednisolone. The full study reports these points: Sample size was not predetermined statistically, and investigators were not blinded to group allocation. Most of the expanded thyroid clonotypes with a frequency above 0.001 were also detected in blood, and it was suggested that the thyroid immune response may be reflected by blood repertoires. In validation, the model predicted ophthalmopathy progression with about 64% sensitivity and roughly 72% specificity; 12 predicted patients were CT-confirmed with GO in a median of approximately six months. In cross-validation, the 13-signature model distinguished ophthalmopathy from stable hyperthyroidism with 85% to 90% sensitivity and about 81% specificity, and in the test set the corresponding values were roughly 78% and 74%.

This clonotype was detected only once. Which antigen it targets is not known. One base away there is no much larger clone; base qualities are not given. One read yields weak evidence. Ophthalmopathy patients had moderately to severely active disease, Clinical Activity Score of at least 3, NOSPECS grade of at least 4, and disease duration under 3 months. Anyone with other autoimmune diseases, uncontrolled infections, pregnancy or lactation was excluded from the study. Diagnosis was based on clinical symptoms, serum thyroxine, TRAb, thyroid ultrasound and orbital computed tomography. Using Ficoll-Paque density gradient centrifugation, PBMCs were isolated from roughly 9.2 ml of fresh peripheral blood. Trizol reagent was used to extract the total RNA, and its quality was then checked on an Agilent 2100 Bioanalyzer. The V and J ends are trimmed by 6 bases and 5 bases, leaving 13 bases between them. The CDR3 goes from the cysteine to the phenylalanine over 13 residues. Left in the record is the CDR3 DNA by itself, 39 bases read in frame from the first base. In the germline V gene, CDR1 corresponds to MNHNS and CDR2 to SASEGT.

TCR beta CDR3 regions were amplified from RNA transcripts for repertoire sequencing. A first-round RT-PCR used HTBI primers with the Qiagen OneStep RT-PCR kit, followed by a second-round multiplex PCR, size selection and purification. The libraries underwent paired-end sequencing with 100 bp reads on an Illumina HiSeq2000. Concerning the study's data processing: SOAPnuke was used to process the reads, removing any read that contained adapters or uncalled bases, had a mean Phred below 15, or lacked an exact match to the constant primer or identifier. COPE v1.2.5 was used to merge the high-quality paired reads. Each unique nucleotide sequence was defined as a clonotype, and clonotypes were aligned to IMGT TRB V, D and J references with MiTCR v1.1. Analysis was restricted to V-J combinations with a frequency above 0.0001, which covered roughly 99% of repertoires. For each V-J combination, a TCR clonal expansion and chaos score was defined as F50 clonal expansion divided by the chaos observed in the TCRdist matrix. Welch's t-statistics and random forest were used to reduce features to 10 to 15 V-J combinations, which were fed into a naive Bayes classifier. Thyroid-blood repertoire similarity was quantified with the Morisita-Horn index. TCRdb's own reprocessing of the public reads used fastp at Q25 and MiXCR and kept productive beta chains. For every CDR3 protein sequence, its rows merge into one entry that carries the most common genes and DNA. Clone size and V and J calls follow TCRdb, not the original study. This sample lists fewer than 350,000 distinct CDR3 sequences; roughly 15% were detected once. The ten top clones hold roughly 12% of the sample.

The sample was peripheral blood. The source of this sequence is an adult man with Graves' ophthalmopathy. The chain uses TRBV6-1 and TRBJ1-1, with a tentative D gene TRBD1 over 5 matching bases. This receptor carries the CDR3 CASSKGVGTEAFF. The DNA sequence is as follows: TGTGCCAGCAGCAAAGGGGTGGGAACTGAAGCTTTCTTT.